Listed below are T cell receptor beta chains from one sample, sequenced in a study of blood T cell repertoires in COVID-19. The data were produced by immunoSEQ multiplex PCR, yet TCRdb's version contains in-frame clones alone and is incomplete. The sample lists under 200,000 clones; around 80% were seen once. The specimen sequenced was peripheral blood. These receptor sequences come from a man aged 65 to 79 with active or convalescent COVID-19. The CDR3 runs from the conserved cysteine through the conserved F or W. A D gene is named only where the DNA matches it firmly. The size of a clone is reported for some rows only, either as once, few or many, or as a class for expanded clones.

j_call	d_call	clone_size	v_call	cdr3_aa	cdr3_nt
TRBJ1-4	.	.	TRBV2	CASSEVGQFNEKLFF	TGTGCCAGCAGTGAAGTTGGCCAGTTTAATGAAAAACTGTTTTTT
TRBJ2-1	TRBD2	.	TRBV29-1	CSVAGLAIEQFF	TGCAGCGTTGCGGGACTAGCTATTGAGCAGTTCTTC
TRBJ2-3	.	.	TRBV5-1	CASSLPLGAKDTQYF	TGCGCCAGCAGCTTGCCGCTAGGTGCGAAAGATACGCAGTATTTT
TRBJ2-1	.	few	TRBV9	CASSVGRLSYYNEQFF	TGTGCCAGCAGCGTAGGTAGACTATCCTATTACAATGAGCAGTTCTTC
TRBJ1-1	.	.	TRBV6-5	CASSLGLRMNTEAFF	TGTGCCAGCAGTCTGGGGCTGCGTATGAACACTGAAGCTTTCTTT
TRBJ2-1	TRBD2	.	TRBV6-1	CASSDPTSGSPNEQFF	TGTGCCAGCAGTGACCCGACTAGCGGGTCACCGAATGAGCAGTTCTTC
TRBJ2-5	TRBD1	once	TRBV6-5	CASRQGTGVQETQYF	TGTGCCAGCAGGCAGGGGACAGGGGTACAAGAGACCCAGTACTTC
TRBJ1-6	TRBD1	.	TRBV5-1	CASSILQGALNSPLHF	TGCGCCAGCAGCATCTTACAGGGGGCGCTTAATTCACCCCTCCACTTT
TRBJ1-2	TRBD1	.	TRBV2	CASWKGAGSYTF	TGTGCCAGCTGGAAGGGGGCGGGGAGCTACACCTTC
TRBJ1-1	.	once	TRBV7-2	CASSLVGVGATEAFF	TGTGCCAGCAGCTTAGTAGGTGTAGGAGCGACTGAAGCTTTCTTT
TRBJ1-6	.	few	TRBV9	CASSEQGSNSPLHF	TGTGCCAGCAGCGAGCAGGGCTCGAATTCACCCCTCCACTTT
TRBJ1-6	TRBD1	.	TRBV27	CASSGQGDSPLHF	TGTGCCAGCAGCGGACAGGGGGACTCACCCCTCCACTTT
TRBJ2-5	TRBD1	.	TRBV7-7	CASSPTGVTETQYF	TGTGCTAGCAGTCCGACAGGGGTCACAGAGACCCAGTACTTC
TRBJ2-5	TRBD2	.	TRBV6-5	CASSSPGGETQYF	TGTGCCAGCAGTTCCCCGGGGGGGGAGACCCAGTACTTC
TRBJ2-3	.	.	TRBV29-1	CSVEAEITDTQYF	TGCAGCGTTGAGGCGGAGATCACAGATACGCAGTATTTT
TRBJ1-6	.	.	TRBV19	CASSPWTDGDNSPLHF	TGTGCCAGTAGTCCCTGGACAGATGGGGATAATTCACCCCTCCACTTT
TRBJ2-5	.	.	TRBV5-5	CASSFDSQETQYF	TGTGCCAGCAGCTTTGACAGTCAAGAGACCCAGTACTTC
TRBJ1-2	.	.	TRBV19	CASSIQTTGTSYGYTF	TGTGCCAGTAGTATCCAGACGACGGGTACCTCTTATGGCTACACCTTC
TRBJ1-3	.	once	TRBV5-5	CASSWGIGESGNTIYF	TGTGCCAGCAGCTGGGGTATAGGGGAAAGCGGAAACACCATATATTTT
TRBJ1-2	.	.	TRBV15	CATSRDRTDYGYTF	TGTGCCACCAGCAGAGATAGGACAGACTATGGCTACACCTTC
TRBJ2-3	TRBD2	.	TRBV7-9	CASSSPASGAPDTQYF	TGTGCCAGCAGCTCCCCGGCTAGCGGGGCCCCCGATACGCAGTATTTT
TRBJ2-3	TRBD2	.	TRBV6-5	CATGRGGSSTDTQYF	TGTGCCACCGGGAGGGGCGGGTCTAGCACAGATACGCAGTATTTT
TRBJ1-2	.	.	TRBV16	CASSLPEGSYGYTF	TGTGCCAGCAGCTTACCTGAGGGTAGCTATGGCTACACCTTC
TRBJ2-2	.	few	TRBV4-2	CASSQVSLETGELFF	TGTGCCAGCAGCCAAGTATCGCTTGAGACCGGGGAGCTGTTTTTT
TRBJ2-2	.	few	TRBV18	CASSLRELTGELFF	TGTGCCAGCTCACTCCGGGAGTTGACCGGGGAGCTGTTTTTT
TRBJ2-3	.	once	TRBV4-1	CASSQDKTPASSTDTQYF	TGCGCCAGCAGCCAGGATAAGACTCCCGCATCTAGCACAGATACGCAGTATTTT
TRBJ1-1	.	.	TRBV29-1	CSVRQDTEAFF	TGCAGCGTTCGTCAGGATACTGAAGCTTTCTTT
TRBJ2-1	TRBD2	.	TRBV7-6	CASSLDGGNEQFF	TGTGCCAGCAGCTTAGACGGGGGGAATGAGCAGTTCTTC
TRBJ2-7	TRBD1	.	TRBV6-2/TRBV6-3	CASSSTGVKYEQYF	TGTGCCAGCAGTTCGACAGGGGTTAAGTACGAGCAGTACTTC
TRBJ1-5	.	.	TRBV12-5	CASGLQDGNQPQHF	TGTGCTAGTGGTTTGCAGGATGGAAATCAGCCCCAGCATTTT
TRBJ2-7	TRBD2	.	TRBV30	CAWSVTGGYEQYF	TGTGCCTGGAGTGTTACGGGGGGCTACGAGCAGTACTTC
TRBJ2-7	.	.	TRBV28	CASRNSGSSSEQYF	TGTGCCAGCAGAAATTCCGGGAGTTCTAGCGAGCAGTACTTC
TRBJ1-2	TRBD1	.	TRBV20-1	CSASIDRGDYGYTF	TGCAGTGCTAGTATCGACAGGGGAGACTATGGCTACACCTTC
TRBJ1-2	.	.	TRBV9	CASSFGRIGSYGYTF	TGTGCCAGCAGCTTTGGGAGAATTGGTAGCTATGGCTACACCTTC
TRBJ1-1	.	.	TRBV6-5	CASSYSGGGNTEAFF	TGTGCCAGCAGTTACTCGGGCGGAGGGAACACTGAAGCTTTCTTT
TRBJ1-1	.	.	TRBV21-1	CASSLYRAPNTEAFF	TGTGCCAGCAGCCTCTACAGGGCACCGAACACTGAAGCTTTCTTT
TRBJ2-5	.	many	TRBV7-9	CASTGPSRETQYF	TGTGCCAGTACAGGGCCCTCTCGTGAGACCCAGTACTTC
TRBJ2-7	.	once	TRBV4-1	CASSQVRGASYEQYF	TGCGCCAGCAGCCAAGTCCGGGGGGCCTCCTACGAGCAGTACTTC
TRBJ1-2	.	.	TRBV29-1	CSVDGQVYGYTF	TGCAGCGTTGACGGCCAGGTCTATGGCTACACCTTC
TRBJ1-5	.	once	TRBV27	CASRGDLNQPQHF	TGTGCCAGCAGAGGGGACTTAAATCAGCCCCAGCATTTT
TRBJ1-2	.	.	TRBV18	CASSPGQNYGYTF	TGTGCCAGCTCACCTGGGCAGAACTATGGCTACACCTTC
TRBJ1-2	TRBD1	.	TRBV7-9	CASSSPFNDRGNGYTF	TGTGCCAGCAGCTCCCCGTTCAATGACAGGGGGAATGGCTACACCTTC
TRBJ2-3	TRBD1	.	TRBV12-5	CASGLGNTGGTDTQYF	TGTGCTAGTGGTTTGGGAAACACAGGGGGCACAGATACGCAGTATTTT
TRBJ2-4	TRBD1	.	TRBV15	CATSRAPGQGAAKNIQYF	TGTGCCACCAGCAGAGCCCCGGGACAGGGTGCAGCCAAAAACATTCAGTACTTC
TRBJ2-1	TRBD2	.	TRBV9	CASQLAGGYNEQFF	TGTGCCAGCCAGCTAGCGGGGGGGTACAATGAGCAGTTCTTC
TRBJ1-2	TRBD1	.	TRBV9	CASSPRTGPYGYTF	TGTGCCAGCAGCCCGCGGACAGGGCCCTATGGCTACACCTTC
TRBJ2-1	.	few	TRBV4-2	CASSPQGGDEQFF	TGTGCCAGCAGCCCTCAGGGGGGCGATGAGCAGTTCTTC
TRBJ1-1	TRBD1	.	TRBV4-3	CASSQDGFWTGQTFF	TGCGCCAGCAGCCAAGATGGTTTTTGGACAGGGCAAACTTTCTTT
TRBJ2-1	TRBD2	once	TRBV7-2	CASSPTSGPYNEQFF	TGTGCCAGCAGCCCAACTAGCGGGCCATACAATGAGCAGTTCTTC
TRBJ1-2	TRBD1	few	TRBV7-9	CASSLNRGPPFSYGYTF	TGTGCCAGCAGCTTAAACAGGGGGCCCCCTTTTAGCTATGGCTACACCTTC
TRBJ2-5	.	.	TRBV5-6	CASSDRRLQETQYF	TGTGCCAGCAGTGACAGGCGCCTCCAAGAGACCCAGTACTTC
TRBJ2-7	TRBD2	.	TRBV18	CASSPLLASGGSYEQYF	TGTGCCAGCTCACCTCTCTTAGCTAGCGGGGGTTCCTACGAGCAGTACTTC
TRBJ2-5	.	.	TRBV7-9	CASSPGGEETQYF	TGTGCCAGCAGCCCCGGCGGGGAAGAGACCCAGTACTTC
TRBJ2-2	.	few	TRBV5-5	CASSLRPASASTGELFF	TGTGCCAGCAGCTTGAGGCCTGCTAGCGCCTCCACCGGGGAGCTGTTTTTT
TRBJ1-1	TRBD1	.	TRBV6-5	CASTPAGGGTEAFF	TGTGCCAGCACCCCGGCAGGGGGCGGCACTGAAGCTTTCTTT
TRBJ2-6	.	few	TRBV10-3	CAISGKGTGANVLTF	TGTGCCATCAGCGGGAAGGGAACTGGGGCCAACGTCCTGACTTTC
TRBJ1-1	.	.	TRBV7-8	CASSRSGLTEAFF	TGTGCCAGCAGCCGCAGCGGGCTCACTGAAGCTTTCTTT
TRBJ2-1	TRBD2	.	TRBV7-9	CASSLGSSGEGEQFF	TGTGCCAGCAGCTTAGGGTCTAGCGGGGAAGGAGAGCAGTTCTTC
TRBJ1-6	TRBD1	.	TRBV25-1	CASSEYLDRGDSPLHF	TGTGCCAGCAGTGAATACCTGGACAGGGGGGATTCACCCCTCCACTTT